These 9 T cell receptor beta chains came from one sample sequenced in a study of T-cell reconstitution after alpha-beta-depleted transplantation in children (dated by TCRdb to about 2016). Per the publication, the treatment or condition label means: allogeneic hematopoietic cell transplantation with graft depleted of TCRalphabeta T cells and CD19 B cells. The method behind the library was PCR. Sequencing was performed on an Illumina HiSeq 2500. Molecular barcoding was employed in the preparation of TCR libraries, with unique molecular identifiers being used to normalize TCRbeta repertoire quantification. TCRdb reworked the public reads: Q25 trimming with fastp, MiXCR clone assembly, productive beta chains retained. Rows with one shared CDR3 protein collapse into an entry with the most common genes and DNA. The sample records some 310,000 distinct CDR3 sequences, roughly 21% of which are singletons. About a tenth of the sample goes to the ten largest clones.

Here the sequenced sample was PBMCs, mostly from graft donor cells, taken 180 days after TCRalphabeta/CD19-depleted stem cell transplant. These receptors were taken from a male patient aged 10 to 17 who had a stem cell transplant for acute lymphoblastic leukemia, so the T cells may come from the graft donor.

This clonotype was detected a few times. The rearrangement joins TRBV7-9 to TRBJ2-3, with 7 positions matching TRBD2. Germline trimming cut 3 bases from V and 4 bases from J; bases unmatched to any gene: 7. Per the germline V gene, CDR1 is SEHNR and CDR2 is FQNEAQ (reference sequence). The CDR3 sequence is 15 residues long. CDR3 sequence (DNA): TGTGCCAGCAGCTTCCCGTTAGCGGGTGCAGATACGCAGTATTTT. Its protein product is CASSFPLAGADTQYF.

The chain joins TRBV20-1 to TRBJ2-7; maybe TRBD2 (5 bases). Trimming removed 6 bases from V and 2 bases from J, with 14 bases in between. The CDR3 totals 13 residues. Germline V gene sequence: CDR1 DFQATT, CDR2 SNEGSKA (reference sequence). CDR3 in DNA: TGCAGTGCGCGGGCCCTCGTAGCCTACGAGCAGTACTTC. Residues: CSARALVAYEQYF.

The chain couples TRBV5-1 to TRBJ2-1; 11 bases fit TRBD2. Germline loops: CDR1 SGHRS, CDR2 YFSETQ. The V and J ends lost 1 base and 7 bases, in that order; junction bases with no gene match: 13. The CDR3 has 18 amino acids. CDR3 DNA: TGCGCCAGCAGCTTGATTAGCGGGAGGGCCGGGGCCACGAATGAGCAGTTCTTC. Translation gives CASSLISGRAGATNEQFF.

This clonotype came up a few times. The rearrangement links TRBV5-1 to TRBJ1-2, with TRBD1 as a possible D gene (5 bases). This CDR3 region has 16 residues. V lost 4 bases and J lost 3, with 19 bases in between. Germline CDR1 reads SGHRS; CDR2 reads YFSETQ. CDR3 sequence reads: CASSLLPGRTYYGYTF. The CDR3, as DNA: TGCGCCAGCAGCCTCCTACCGGGACGGACTTACTATGGCTACACCTTC.

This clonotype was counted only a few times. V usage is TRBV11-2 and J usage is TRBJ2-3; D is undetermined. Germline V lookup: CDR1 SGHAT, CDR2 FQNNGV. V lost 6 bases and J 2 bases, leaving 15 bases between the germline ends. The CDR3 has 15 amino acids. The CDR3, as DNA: TGTGCCAGCAGTCTTATAGTCAGCGCCACAGATACGCAGTATTTT. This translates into CASSLIVSATDTQYF. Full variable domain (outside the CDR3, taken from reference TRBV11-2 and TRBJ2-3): EAGVAQSPRYKIIEKRQSVAFWCNPISGHATLYWYQQILGQGPKLLIQFQNNGVVDDSQLPKDRFSAERLKGVDSTLKIQPAKLEDSAVYLCASSLIVSATDTQYFGPGTRLTVL.

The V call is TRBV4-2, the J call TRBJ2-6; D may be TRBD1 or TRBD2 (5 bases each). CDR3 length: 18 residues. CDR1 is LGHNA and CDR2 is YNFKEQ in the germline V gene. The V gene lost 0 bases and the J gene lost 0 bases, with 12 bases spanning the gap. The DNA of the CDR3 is TGTGCCAGCAGCCAAGAGAGGGACCCCAGCTCTGGGGCCAACGTCCTGACTTTC. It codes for CASSQERDPSSGANVLTF.

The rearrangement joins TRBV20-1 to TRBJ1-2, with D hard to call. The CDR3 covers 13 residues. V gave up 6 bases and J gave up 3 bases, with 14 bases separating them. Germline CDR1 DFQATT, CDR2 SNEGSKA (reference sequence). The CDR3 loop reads CSAQSSAYYGYTF. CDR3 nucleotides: TGCAGTGCCCAGTCCTCGGCCTACTATGGCTACACCTTC.

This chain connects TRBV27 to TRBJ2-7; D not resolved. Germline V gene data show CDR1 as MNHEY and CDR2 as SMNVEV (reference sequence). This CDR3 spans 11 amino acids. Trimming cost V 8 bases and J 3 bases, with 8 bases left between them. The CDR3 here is CASRDFYEQYF. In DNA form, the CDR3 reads TGTGCCAGCCGAGACTTCTACGAGCAGTACTTC.

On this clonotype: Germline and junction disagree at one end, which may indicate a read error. CDR3 sequence (DNA): TGTGCCAGCATCTTAGACCTCGGGCTAGGAAACAATGAGCAGTTCTTC. Encoded protein: CASILDLGLGNNEQFF. The V gene is TRBV7-3, the J gene TRBJ2-1; D is unclear. Per the germline V gene, CDR1 is SGHTA and CDR2 is FQGTGA. The CDR3 is 16 amino acids. Filled out from reference TRBV7-3 and TRBJ2-1, the complete variable domain reads GAGVSQTPSNKVTEKGKYVELRCDPISGHTALYWYRQSLGQGPEFLIYFQGTGAADDSGLPNDRFFAVRPEGSVSTLKIQRTERGDSAVYLCASILDLGLGNNEQFFGPGTRLTVL.